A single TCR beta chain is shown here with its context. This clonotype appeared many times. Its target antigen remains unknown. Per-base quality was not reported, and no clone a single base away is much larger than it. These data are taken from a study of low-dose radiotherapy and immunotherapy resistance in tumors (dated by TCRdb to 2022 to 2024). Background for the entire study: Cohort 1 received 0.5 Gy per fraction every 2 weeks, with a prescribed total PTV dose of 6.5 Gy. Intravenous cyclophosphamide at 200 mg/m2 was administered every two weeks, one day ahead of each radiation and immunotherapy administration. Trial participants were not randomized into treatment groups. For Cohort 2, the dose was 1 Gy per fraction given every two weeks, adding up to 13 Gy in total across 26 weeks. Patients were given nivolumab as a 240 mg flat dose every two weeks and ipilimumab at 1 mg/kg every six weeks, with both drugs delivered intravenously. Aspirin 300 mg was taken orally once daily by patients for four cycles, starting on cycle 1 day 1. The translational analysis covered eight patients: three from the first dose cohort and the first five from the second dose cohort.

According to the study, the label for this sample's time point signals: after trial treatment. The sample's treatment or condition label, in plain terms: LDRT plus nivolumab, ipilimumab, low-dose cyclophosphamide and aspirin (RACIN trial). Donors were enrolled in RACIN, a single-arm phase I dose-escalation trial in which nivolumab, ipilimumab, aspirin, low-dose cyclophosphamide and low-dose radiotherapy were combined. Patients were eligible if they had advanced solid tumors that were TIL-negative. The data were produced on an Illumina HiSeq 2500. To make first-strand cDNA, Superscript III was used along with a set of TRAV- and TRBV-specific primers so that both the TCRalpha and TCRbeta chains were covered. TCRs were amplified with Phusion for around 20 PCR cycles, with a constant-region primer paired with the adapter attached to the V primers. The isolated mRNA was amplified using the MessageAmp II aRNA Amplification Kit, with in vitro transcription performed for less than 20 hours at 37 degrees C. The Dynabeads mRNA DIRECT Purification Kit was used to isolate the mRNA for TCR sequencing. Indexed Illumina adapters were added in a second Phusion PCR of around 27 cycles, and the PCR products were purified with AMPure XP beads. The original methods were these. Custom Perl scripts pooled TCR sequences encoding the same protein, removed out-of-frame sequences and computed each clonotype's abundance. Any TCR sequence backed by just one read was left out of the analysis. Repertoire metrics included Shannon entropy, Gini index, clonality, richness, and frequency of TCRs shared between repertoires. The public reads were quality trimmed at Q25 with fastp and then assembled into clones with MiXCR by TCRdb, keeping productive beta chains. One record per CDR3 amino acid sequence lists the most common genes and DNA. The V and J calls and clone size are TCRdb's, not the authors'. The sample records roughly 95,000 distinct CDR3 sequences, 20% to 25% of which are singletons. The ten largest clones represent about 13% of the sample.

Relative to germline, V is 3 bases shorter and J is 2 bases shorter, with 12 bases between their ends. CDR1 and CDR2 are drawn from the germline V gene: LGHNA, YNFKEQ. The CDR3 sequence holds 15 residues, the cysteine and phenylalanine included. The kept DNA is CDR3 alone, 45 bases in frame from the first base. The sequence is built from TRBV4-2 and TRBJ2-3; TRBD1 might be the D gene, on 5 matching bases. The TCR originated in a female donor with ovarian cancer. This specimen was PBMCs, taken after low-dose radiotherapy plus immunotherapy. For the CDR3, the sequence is CASSHYNRNTDTQYF. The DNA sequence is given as TGTGCCAGCAGCCATTATAACAGGAACACAGATACGCAGTATTTT.